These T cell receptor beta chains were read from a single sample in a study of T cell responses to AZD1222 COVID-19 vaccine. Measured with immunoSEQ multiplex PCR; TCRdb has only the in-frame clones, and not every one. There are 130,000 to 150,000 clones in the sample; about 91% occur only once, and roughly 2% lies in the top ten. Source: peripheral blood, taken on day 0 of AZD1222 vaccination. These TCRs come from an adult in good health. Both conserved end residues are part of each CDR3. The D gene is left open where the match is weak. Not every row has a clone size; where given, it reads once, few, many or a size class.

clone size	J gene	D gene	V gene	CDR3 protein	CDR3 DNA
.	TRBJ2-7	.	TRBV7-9	CASSSRGATREQYF	TGTGCCAGCAGCTCCCGGGGGGCTACGCGGGAGCAGTACTTC
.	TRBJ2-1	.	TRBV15	CATSRAGDVGYNEQFF	TGTGCCACCAGCAGAGCTGGAGACGTAGGGTACAATGAGCAGTTCTTC
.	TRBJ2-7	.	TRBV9	CASSQSSGSYEQYF	TGTGCCAGCAGTCAAAGCTCAGGGTCCTACGAGCAGTACTTC
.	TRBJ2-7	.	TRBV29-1	CSVASGTLSYEQYF	TGCAGCGTCGCCTCCGGGACATTATCCTACGAGCAGTACTTC
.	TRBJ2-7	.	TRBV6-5	CASSRRFEQYF	TGTGCCAGCAGTCGACGCTTCGAGCAGTACTTC
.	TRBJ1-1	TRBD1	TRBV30	CAWSVLDRVNTEAFF	TGTGCCTGGAGTGTCCTCGACAGGGTGAACACTGAAGCTTTCTTT
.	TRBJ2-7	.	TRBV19	CASSIDPREQYF	TGTGCCAGTAGTATAGATCCGCGGGAGCAGTACTTC
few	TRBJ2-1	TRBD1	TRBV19	CASSPDRVAEQFF	TGTGCCAGTAGTCCTGACAGGGTGGCTGAGCAGTTCTTC
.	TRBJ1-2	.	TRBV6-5	CASTGRVGYGYTF	TGTGCCAGCACGGGCAGGGTCGGCTATGGCTACACCTTC
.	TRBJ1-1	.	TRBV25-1	CASSEYGLNTEAFF	TGTGCCAGCAGTGAATACGGGCTGAACACTGAAGCTTTCTTT
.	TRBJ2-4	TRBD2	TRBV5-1	CASSPSGNFGNIQYF	TGCGCCAGCTCACCCAGCGGGAATTTTGGAAACATTCAGTACTTC
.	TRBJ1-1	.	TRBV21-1	CASTTRRTLAGNTEAFF	TGTGCCAGCACCACTCGGAGGACTCTGGCCGGGAACACTGAAGCTTTCTTT
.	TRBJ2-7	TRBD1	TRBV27	CASSPRTGTTYEQYF	TGTGCCAGCAGTCCACGGACAGGGACCACCTACGAGCAGTACTTC
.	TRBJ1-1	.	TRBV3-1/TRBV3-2	CASSHNRATEAFF	TGTGCCAGCAGCCATAACAGGGCCACTGAAGCTTTCTTT
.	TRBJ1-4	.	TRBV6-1	CASSEARGAEKLFF	TGTGCCAGCAGTGAAGCGAGGGGGGCTGAAAAACTGTTTTTT
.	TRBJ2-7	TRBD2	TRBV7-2	CASSLEPGLASDEQYF	TGTGCCAGCAGCTTAGAACCGGGACTAGCGTCAGACGAGCAGTACTTC
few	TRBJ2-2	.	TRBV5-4	CASSRSSGELFF	TGTGCCAGCAGCCGATCTTCCGGGGAGCTGTTTTTT
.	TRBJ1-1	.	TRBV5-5	CASTNPLGARGGTEAFF	TGTGCCAGCACCAACCCCCTGGGGGCCAGGGGAGGCACTGAAGCTTTCTTT
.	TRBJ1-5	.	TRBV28	CASRYGGSISNQPQHF	TGTGCCAGCAGATATGGAGGTTCTATTAGCAATCAGCCCCAGCATTTT
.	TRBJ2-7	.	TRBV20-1	CSASKGPYEQYF	TGCAGTGCTAGTAAGGGTCCCTACGAGCAGTACTTC
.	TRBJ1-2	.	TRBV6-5	CASSYYAQYGYTF	TGTGCCAGCAGTTACTACGCCCAGTATGGCTACACCTTC
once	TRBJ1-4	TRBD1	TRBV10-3	CAISEGTGGVKLFF	TGTGCCATCAGTGAAGGGACAGGGGGGGTAAAACTGTTTTTT
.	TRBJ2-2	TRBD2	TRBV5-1	CASSLALAGNTGELFF	TGCGCCAGCAGCTTGGCACTAGCGGGTAACACCGGGGAGCTGTTTTTT
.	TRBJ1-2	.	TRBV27	CASSLSRQTLLDYGYTF	TGTGCCAGCAGTTTATCTCGGCAGACCCTCTTGGACTATGGCTACACCTTC
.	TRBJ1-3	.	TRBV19	CASKQGEIVGNTIYF	TGTGCCAGTAAACAGGGTGAAATCGTTGGAAACACCATATATTTT
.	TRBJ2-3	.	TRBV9	CASSVDPPDTQYF	TGTGCCAGCAGCGTAGACCCTCCAGATACGCAGTATTTT
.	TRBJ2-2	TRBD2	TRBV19	CASSTQREEPAGELFF	TGTGCCAGTAGTACGCAGCGGGAAGAACCCGCCGGGGAGCTGTTTTTT
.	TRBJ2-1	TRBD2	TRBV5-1	CASSLVAAGDGEQFF	TGCGCCAGCAGCTTGGTAGCAGCGGGAGATGGTGAGCAGTTCTTC
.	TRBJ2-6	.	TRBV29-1	CSVAGGERAGANVLTF	TGCAGCGTGGCCGGGGGCGAAAGGGCTGGGGCCAACGTCCTGACTTTC
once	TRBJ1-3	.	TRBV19	CASSSTGGNTIYF	TGTGCCAGTAGTTCGACGGGAGGTAACACCATATATTTT
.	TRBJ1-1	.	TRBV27	CASRPGVGARTEAFF	TGTGCCAGCCGACCTGGGGTGGGGGCGCGGACTGAAGCTTTCTTT
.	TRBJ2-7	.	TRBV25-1	CAGGRQGLDEQYF	TGTGCAGGGGGTAGGCAGGGTCTTGACGAGCAGTACTTC
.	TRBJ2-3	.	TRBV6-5	CASSYEGRFSDTQYF	TGTGCCAGCAGTTACGAGGGACGTTTCTCCGATACGCAGTATTTT
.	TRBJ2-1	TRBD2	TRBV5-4	CASSPRLAGITNEQFF	TGTGCCAGCAGCCCTAGACTAGCGGGGATCACCAATGAGCAGTTCTTC
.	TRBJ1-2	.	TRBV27	CASSSDRNYGYTF	TGTGCCAGCAGTTCGGACAGAAACTATGGCTACACCTTC
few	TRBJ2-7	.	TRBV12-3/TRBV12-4	CASSPSYSYEQYF	TGTGCCAGCAGTCCCAGCTACTCCTACGAGCAGTACTTC
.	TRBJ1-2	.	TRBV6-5	CASSYRRDYGYTF	TGTGCCAGCAGTTACAGACGGGACTATGGCTACACCTTC
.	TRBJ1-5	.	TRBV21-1	CAVTAETDSNQPQHF	TGTGCCGTGACAGCAGAGACGGATAGCAATCAGCCCCAGCATTTT
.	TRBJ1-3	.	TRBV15	CATSISVSEPWNTIYF	TGTGCCACCAGCATTTCCGTCAGTGAACCTTGGAACACCATATATTTT
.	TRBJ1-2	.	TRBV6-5	CASSPGQIYGYTF	TGTGCCAGCAGTCCGGGACAAATCTATGGCTACACCTTC
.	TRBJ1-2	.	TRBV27	CASRVRLTASYGYTF	TGTGCCAGCAGGGTAAGGTTGACAGCCAGCTATGGCTACACCTTC
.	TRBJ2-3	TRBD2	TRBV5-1	CASSSWTSGSTDTQYF	TGCGCCAGCAGCTCCTGGACTAGCGGAAGCACAGATACGCAGTATTTT
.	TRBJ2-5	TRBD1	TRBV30	CAWSKDRYQETQYF	TGTGCCTGGAGTAAGGACAGGTACCAAGAGACCCAGTACTTC
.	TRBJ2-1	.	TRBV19	CASAQTSTSGEQFF	TGTGCCAGTGCCCAGACTAGTACTTCGGGGGAACAGTTCTTC